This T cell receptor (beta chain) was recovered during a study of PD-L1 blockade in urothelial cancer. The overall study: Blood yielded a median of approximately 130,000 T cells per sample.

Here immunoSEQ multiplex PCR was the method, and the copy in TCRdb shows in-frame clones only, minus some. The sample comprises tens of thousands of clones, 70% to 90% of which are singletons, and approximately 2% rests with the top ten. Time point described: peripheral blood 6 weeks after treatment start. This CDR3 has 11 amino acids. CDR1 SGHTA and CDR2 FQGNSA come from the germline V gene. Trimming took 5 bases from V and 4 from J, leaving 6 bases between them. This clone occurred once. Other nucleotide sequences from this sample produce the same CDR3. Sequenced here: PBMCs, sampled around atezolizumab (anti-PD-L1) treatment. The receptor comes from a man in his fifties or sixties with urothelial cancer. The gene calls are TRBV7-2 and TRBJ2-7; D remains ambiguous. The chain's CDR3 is CASSHSYEQYF. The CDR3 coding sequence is TGTGCCAGCAGCCATAGTTACGAGCAGTACTTC.